What follows are 22 T cell receptor beta chains derived from one specimen sequenced in a study of beta chain features in type 1 diabetes. No antigen is known for these receptors. Study-wide results and caveats: In all four CD4+ subsets, TCRB CDR3 length was significantly, moderately reduced in type 1 diabetes.

Investigators reverse transcribed all isolated RNA, so they sequenced expressed TCRB transcripts. Produced via immunoSEQ multiplex PCR; TCRdb's table is partial and in-frame only. This sample has 350,000 to 400,000 clones; over 9.5% occur once, and the top ten carry 0.0095% to 0.013%. The source material was naive CD4+ T cells from blood. The receptors shown here come from a woman aged 18-29 years with type 1 diabetes.

This clone was observed a handful of times. This sequence joins TRBV6-5 and TRBJ2-2, with D perhaps TRBD1 (7 bases). The length of the CDR3 is 13 residues. Germline CDR1 reads MNHEY; CDR2 reads SVGAGI. Between the trimmed V and J ends, which lost 7 bases and 5 bases, there was a span of 11 bases. CDR3 DNA sequence: TGTGCCAGCACCCCAGGGGGGACCGGGGAGCTGTTTTTT. Its translation is CASTPGGTGELFF.

The chain combines TRBV18 with TRBJ1-1; D is undetermined. Germline-derived CDR1 and CDR2 are KGHSH and LQKENI. CDR3 size: 13 residues. With 6 bases removed from V and 3 bases from J, the gap between germline ends came to 11 bases. The CDR3 protein is CASSGGPDTEAFF. CDR3 bases: TGTGCCAGCTCGGGAGGCCCTGACACTGAAGCTTTCTTT.

This clone turned up a few times. The rearrangement uses TRBV7-2 and TRBJ2-3, with 9 positions matching TRBD2. V dropped 1 base and J dropped 4; count of bases not matched to a gene: 3. This CDR3 spans 15 amino acids. Germline values: CDR1 SGHTA, CDR2 FQGNSA. The CDR3 protein is CASSLVAGGSDTQYF. Here the CDR3 DNA reads TGTGCCAGCAGCTTAGTGGCGGGGGGGTCAGATACGCAGTATTTT. Full variable domain (missing parts from reference TRBV7-2 and TRBJ2-3): GAGVSQSPSNKVTEKGKDVELRCDPISGHTALYWYRQSLGQGLEFLIYFQGNSAPDKSGLPSDRFSAERTGGSVSTLTIQRTQQEDSAVYLCASSLVAGGSDTQYFGPGTRLTVL.

This clone has more than one count but fewer than ten. The chain couples TRBV9 to TRBJ2-5; 9 nucleotides line up with TRBD1. Germline V gene lookup returns CDR1 SGDLS and CDR2 YYNGEE. The CDR3 runs to 15 residues. J lost 6 bases, V lost 4 bases, and 10 bases had no gene match. CDR3 loop: CASSPDGQGFQTQYF. CDR3 nucleotide sequence: TGTGCCAGCAGCCCCGACGGACAGGGGTTTCAGACCCAGTACTTC.

The rearrangement uses TRBV14 and TRBJ1-1, with 8 bases that match TRBD1. Germline lookup yields CDR1 SGHDN and CDR2 FVKESK. V gave up 9 bases and J gave up 2 bases; unmatched junction bases: 5. This CDR3 has 13 amino acids. The CDR3 protein is CASQGQANTEAFF. Written as DNA, the CDR3 is TGTGCCAGTCAGGGACAGGCCAACACTGAAGCTTTCTTT.

The chain combines TRBV13 with TRBJ2-3; 10 nucleotides match TRBD2. V lost 4 bases, J lost 2 bases, and 6 bases stayed unmatched. The CDR3 is made up of 16 amino acids. Germline CDR1 PRHDT, CDR2 FYEKMQ (reference sequence). Here the CDR3 reads CASSSRTSGTTDTQYF. In DNA form, the CDR3 reads TGTGCCAGCAGCTCACGGACTAGCGGTACCACAGATACGCAGTATTTT.

This chain uses TRBV13 with TRBJ2-1, with 9 positions matching TRBD2. Germline V gene data show CDR1 as PRHDT and CDR2 as FYEKMQ (reference sequence). The V gene end was trimmed by 6 bases and the J gene end by 0 bases; junction bases not matched to a gene: 3. This CDR3 spans 15 amino acids. DNA for the CDR3: TGTGCCAGCAGACAACTAGCGGGCTCCTACAATGAGCAGTTCTTC. Amino acids: CASRQLAGSYNEQFF.

This clone was found a few times. V usage is TRBV7-2 and J usage is TRBJ1-4; weak D call: TRBD1 (6 bases). This CDR3 contains 14 residues. Germline V lookup: CDR1 SGHTA, CDR2 FQGNSA. V was shortened by 5 bases and J by 8 bases, with 15 bases between the two germline ends. CDR3 nucleotides: TGTGCCAGCAGCCAGGGGCGGGTGCGGGAAAAACTGTTTTTT. This codes for CASSQGRVREKLFF.

The chain combines TRBV30 with TRBJ2-5, with TRBD2 as a possible D gene (5 bases). The CDR3 length is 12 residues. V was trimmed by 4 bases and J by 0 bases, leaving 6 bases between them. Germline CDR1 reads GTSNPN; CDR2 reads SVGIG (reference sequence). The CDR3 sequence is CAWKRYQETQYF. Here the CDR3 DNA reads TGTGCCTGGAAGCGGTACCAAGAGACCCAGTACTTC.

This clone showed up just a few times. CDR3 region: CASGETQYF. As DNA, the CDR3 is TGTGCCAGCGGCGAGACCCAGTACTTC. The V call is TRBV2, the J call TRBJ2-5; D is unclear. The length of the CDR3 is 9 residues. Germline-derived CDR1 and CDR2 are SNHLY and FYNNEI. The V end lost 8 bases, the J end lost 5 bases, and 3 bases lay between the germline ends. The complete variable domain, with remaining parts taken from reference TRBV2 and TRBJ2-5, reads EPEVTQTPSHQVTQMGQEVILRCVPISNHLYFYWYRQILGQKVEFLVSFYNNEISEKSEIFDDQFSVERPDGSNFTLKIRSTKLEDSAMYFCASGETQYFGPGTRLLVL.

The rearrangement links TRBV15 to TRBJ2-5; tentative D call: TRBD1 (6 bases). The V end lost 0 bases, the J end lost 5 bases, and 10 bases lay between the germline ends. This CDR3 region has 14 residues. CDR1 is LNHNV, CDR2 YYDKDF, per germline (reference sequence). The chain's CDR3 is CATSRDTGQETQYF. The CDR3 DNA is TGTGCCACCAGCAGAGATACAGGGCAGGAGACCCAGTACTTC.

This clone has just a few counts. This chain joins TRBV5-6 and TRBJ2-7; 12 nucleotides agree with TRBD2. Germline V gene data show CDR1 as SGHDT and CDR2 as YYEEEE. V lost 5 bases, J lost 3 bases, and 15 bases stayed unmatched. CDR3 length: 18 residues. The DNA for the CDR3 is TGTGCCAGCAGTGCCCTAGCGGGAGGGCTAATTTTTGGCTACGAGCAGTACTTC. Translated, it gives CASSALAGGLIFGYEQYF.

This clone was observed a handful of times. The CDR3 loop reads CASSPTGVSGTEAFF. CDR3 bases: TGTGCCAGCAGCCCCACAGGGGTGTCTGGGACTGAAGCTTTCTTT. The chain couples TRBV11-2 to TRBJ1-1; 7 bases agree with TRBD1. J was trimmed by 5 bases and V by 5 bases; bases with no gene match: 11. This CDR3 region has 15 residues. From germline, CDR1 is SGHAT and CDR2 FQNNGV.

In this sample, this clone turned up a few times. The chain carries TRBV29-1 and TRBJ1-1; D is unresolved. The ends were cut back, 4 bases at V and 0 bases at J, with 3 bases in the middle. The CDR3 has 11 residues. CDR1 and CDR2 (germline): SQVTM, ANQGSEA. DNA for the CDR3: TGCAGCGTTGTCTTGAACACTGAAGCTTTCTTT. Residues: CSVVLNTEAFF.

This clone was picked up a small number of times. V is TRBV10-3 and J is TRBJ2-7, with D perhaps matching TRBD1 (6 bases). V was cut by 0 bases and J by 0 bases, with 6 bases left in between. Germline V gene sequence: CDR1 ENHRY, CDR2 SYGVKD. The CDR3 spans 14 residues. CDR3 DNA sequence: TGTGCCATCAGTGAGTCGACAGGCTCCTACGAGCAGTACTTC. Translated, it gives CAISESTGSYEQYF.

This chain links TRBV7-6 with TRBJ1-5; no clear D gene. CDR1 SGHVS and CDR2 FNYEAQ come from the germline V gene. The CDR3 is 12 amino acids. Trimming took off 4 bases at V and 6 bases at J, with 7 bases between the two ends. The CDR3 reads CASSSPGQPQHF. The CDR3 DNA reads as TGTGCCAGCAGCTCCCCCGGTCAGCCCCAGCATTTT.

V gene TRBV18 combines with J gene TRBJ2-1, with TRBD2 matching 11 bases. J gave up 2 bases and V 1 base, and 4 bases lay outside the gene matches. CDR1 is KGHSH, CDR2 LQKENI, per germline. This CDR3 contains 17 residues. The CDR3 nucleotides are TGTGCCAGCTCACCACAGGGACTAGCGGAAACCTACAATGAGCAGTTCTTC. Residues: CASSPQGLAETYNEQFF.

This clone was detected only a few times. The V gene is TRBV5-6, the J gene TRBJ2-1; 8 nucleotides agree with TRBD2. Losses at the gene ends were 5 bases for V and 1 base for J; bases not matched to a gene: 8. Germline V gives CDR1 SGHDT, CDR2 YYEEEE. This CDR3 is 16 amino acids long. The CDR3 bases are TGTGCCAGCAGACCGATGGGCGGGGGGTCCTACAATGAGCAGTTCTTC. Translated, it gives CASRPMGGGSYNEQFF. The full variable domain, its missing parts supplied by reference TRBV5-6 and TRBJ2-1, is DAGVTQSPTHLIKTRGQQVTLRCSPKSGHDTVSWYQQALGQGPQFIFQYYEEEERQRGNFPDRFSGHQFPNYSSELNVNALLLGDSALYLCASRPMGGGSYNEQFFGPGTRLTVL.

Comments on this clone: Other DNA variants within this sample encode the same CDR3. The chain uses TRBV18 and TRBJ1-1; D gene unclear. Trimming removed 0 bases at V and 0 bases at J, with 5 bases between. The CDR3 loop spans 14 amino acids. Germline CDR1 is KGHSH and CDR2 is LQKENI. The CDR3 DNA reads TGTGCCAGCTCACCACCTACAGTGAACACTGAAGCTTTCTTT. This codes for CASSPPTVNTEAFF. The full variable domain, completed using reference TRBV18 and TRBJ1-1, is NAGVMQNPRHLVRRRGQEARLRCSPMKGHSHVYWYRQLPEEGLKFMVYLQKENIIDESGMPKERFSAEFPKEGPSILRIQQVVRGDSAAYFCASSPPTVNTEAFFGQGTRLTVV.

V gene TRBV4-1 combines with J gene TRBJ2-2; 9 bases are a match to TRBD2. This CDR3 has 20 amino acids. From germline, CDR1 is MGHRA and CDR2 YSYEKL. J gave up 0 bases and V 0 bases, and 11 bases lay outside the gene matches. CDR3 in DNA: TGCGCCAGCAGCCAAGATCCGGGGCTGGTAGCGGGAGCGAACACCGGGGAGCTGTTTTTT. Its translation: CASSQDPGLVAGANTGELFF.

This clone appeared a few times. V and J are TRBV4-1 and TRBJ2-3; D is unclear. The CDR3 has 13 residues. From germline, CDR1 is MGHRA and CDR2 YSYEKL. V was clipped by 2 bases and J by 2 bases, with 5 bases between them. CDR3 protein: CASSQFLTDTQYF. CDR3 DNA: TGCGCCAGCAGCCAATTCCTCACAGATACGCAGTATTTT.

V usage is TRBV7-9 and J usage is TRBJ2-2; 9 nucleotides match TRBD2. Per the germline V gene, CDR1 is SEHNR and CDR2 is FQNEAQ (reference sequence). CDR3 size: 18 residues. The junction had 10 bases not matched to a gene; V was cut back by 1 base and J by 4 bases. The DNA for the CDR3 is TGTGCCAGCAGCTTAGTCCGCGGGAGGGCCCCGGGCACCGGGGAGCTGTTTTTT. This codes for CASSLVRGRAPGTGELFF.